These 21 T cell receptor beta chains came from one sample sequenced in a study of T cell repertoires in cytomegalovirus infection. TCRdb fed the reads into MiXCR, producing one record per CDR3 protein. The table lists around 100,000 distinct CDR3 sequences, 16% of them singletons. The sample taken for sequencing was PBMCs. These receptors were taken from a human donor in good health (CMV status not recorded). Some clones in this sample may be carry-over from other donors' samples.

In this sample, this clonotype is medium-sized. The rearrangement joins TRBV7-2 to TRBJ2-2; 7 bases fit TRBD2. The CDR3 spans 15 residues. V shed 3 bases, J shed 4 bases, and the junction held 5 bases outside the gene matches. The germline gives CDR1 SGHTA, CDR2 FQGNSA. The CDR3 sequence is CASSFSSGSTGELFF. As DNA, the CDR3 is TGTGCCAGCAGCTTCTCTAGCGGTAGCACCGGGGAGCTGTTTTTT.

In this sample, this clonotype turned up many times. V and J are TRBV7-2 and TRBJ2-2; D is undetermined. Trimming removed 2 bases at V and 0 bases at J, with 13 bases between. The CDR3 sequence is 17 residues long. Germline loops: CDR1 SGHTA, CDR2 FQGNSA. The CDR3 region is CASSLRFGLSNTGELFF. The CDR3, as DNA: TGTGCCAGCAGCTTAAGGTTCGGGCTCTCGAACACCGGGGAGCTGTTTTTT. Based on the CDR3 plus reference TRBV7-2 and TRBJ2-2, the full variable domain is GAGVSQSPSNKVTEKGKDVELRCDPISGHTALYWYRQSLGQGLEFLIYFQGNSAPDKSGLPSDRFSAERTGGSVSTLTIQRTQQEDSAVYLCASSLRFGLSNTGELFFGEGSRLTVL.

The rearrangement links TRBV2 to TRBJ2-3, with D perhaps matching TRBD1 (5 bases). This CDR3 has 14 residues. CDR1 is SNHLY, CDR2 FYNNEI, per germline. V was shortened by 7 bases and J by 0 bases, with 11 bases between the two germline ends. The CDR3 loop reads CASTSDRSTDTQYF. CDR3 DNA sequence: TGTGCCAGCACCTCTGACAGAAGCACAGATACGCAGTATTTT.

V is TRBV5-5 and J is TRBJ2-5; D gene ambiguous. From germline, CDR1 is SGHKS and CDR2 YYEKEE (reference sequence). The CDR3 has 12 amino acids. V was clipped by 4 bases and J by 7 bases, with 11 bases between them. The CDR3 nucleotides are TGTGCCAGCAGCCAGGACGGCGGGACCCAGTACTTC. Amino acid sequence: CASSQDGGTQYF.

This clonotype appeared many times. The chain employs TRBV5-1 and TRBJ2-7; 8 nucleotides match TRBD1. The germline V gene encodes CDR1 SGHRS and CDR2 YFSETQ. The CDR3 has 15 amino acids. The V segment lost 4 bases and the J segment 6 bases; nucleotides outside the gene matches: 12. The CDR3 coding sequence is TGCGCCAGCAGCCCCAACCAGGGGGCGACGACCGAGCAGTACTTC. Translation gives CASSPNQGATTEQYF.

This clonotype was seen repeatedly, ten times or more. The CDR3 bases are TGTGCCAGCAGCTTAGGTCTCAGCCTCTACGAGCAGTACTTC. Encoded protein: CASSLGLSLYEQYF. The rearrangement uses TRBV7-2 and TRBJ2-7; D is undetermined. Trimming took 1 base from V and 3 from J, leaving 10 bases between them. Per germline, CDR1 SGHTA and CDR2 FQGNSA. This CDR3 has 14 amino acids.

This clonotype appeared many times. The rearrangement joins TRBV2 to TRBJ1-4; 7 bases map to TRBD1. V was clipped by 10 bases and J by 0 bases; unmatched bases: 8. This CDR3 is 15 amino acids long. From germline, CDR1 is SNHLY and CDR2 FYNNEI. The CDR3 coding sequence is TGTGCCATCGCCGGGACAGCTTCAACTAATGAAAAACTGTTTTTT. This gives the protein CAIAGTASTNEKLFF.

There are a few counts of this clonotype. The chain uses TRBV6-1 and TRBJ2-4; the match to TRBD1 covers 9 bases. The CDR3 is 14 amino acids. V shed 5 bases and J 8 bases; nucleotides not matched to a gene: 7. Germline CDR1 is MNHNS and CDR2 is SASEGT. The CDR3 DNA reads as TGTGCCAGCAGTACCGGACAGGGGTATGACATTCAGTACTTC. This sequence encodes CASSTGQGYDIQYF.

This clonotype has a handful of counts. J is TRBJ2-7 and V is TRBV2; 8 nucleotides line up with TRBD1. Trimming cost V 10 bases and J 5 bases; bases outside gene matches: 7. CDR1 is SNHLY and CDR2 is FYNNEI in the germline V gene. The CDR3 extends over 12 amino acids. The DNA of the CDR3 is TGTGCCATAAAGACAGGGGCCCACGAGCAGTACTTC. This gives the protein CAIKTGAHEQYF.

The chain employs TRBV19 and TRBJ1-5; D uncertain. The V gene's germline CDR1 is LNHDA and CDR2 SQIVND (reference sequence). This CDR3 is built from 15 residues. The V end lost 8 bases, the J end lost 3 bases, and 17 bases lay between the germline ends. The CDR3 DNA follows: TGTGCCAGTTCCCCGGGAGGCTCTGACAATCAGCCCCAGCATTTT. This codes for CASSPGGSDNQPQHF.

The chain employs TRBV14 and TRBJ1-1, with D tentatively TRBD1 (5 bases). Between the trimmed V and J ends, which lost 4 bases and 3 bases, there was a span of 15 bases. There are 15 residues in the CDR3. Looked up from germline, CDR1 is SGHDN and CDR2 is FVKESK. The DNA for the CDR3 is TGTGCCAGCAGCCCTGGAGGCCGAGGGGACACTGAAGCTTTCTTT. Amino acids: CASSPGGRGDTEAFF.

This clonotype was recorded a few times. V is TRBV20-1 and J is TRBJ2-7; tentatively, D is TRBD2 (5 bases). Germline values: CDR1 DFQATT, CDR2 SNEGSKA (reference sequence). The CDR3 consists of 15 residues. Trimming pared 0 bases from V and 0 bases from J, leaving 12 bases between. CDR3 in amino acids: CSARDSSGLSYEQYF. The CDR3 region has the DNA TGCAGTGCTAGAGATAGCAGCGGTCTCTCCTACGAGCAGTACTTC.

CDR3 region: CASRRGSETQYF. The CDR3 DNA follows: TGTGCCAGCAGAAGAGGGTCGGAGACCCAGTACTTC. The J gene is TRBJ2-5, the V gene TRBV27; a weak D match, TRBD2 (5 bases). The CDR3 has 12 amino acids. The germline V gene has CDR1 MNHEY and CDR2 SMNVEV (reference sequence). V dropped 6 bases and J dropped 5 bases, with 10 bases sitting between them.

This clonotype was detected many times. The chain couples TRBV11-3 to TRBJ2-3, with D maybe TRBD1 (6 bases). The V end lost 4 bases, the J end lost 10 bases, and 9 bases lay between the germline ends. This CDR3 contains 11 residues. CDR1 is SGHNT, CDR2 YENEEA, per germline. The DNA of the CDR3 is TGTGCCAGCAGCTCGGACAGTTCGCAGTATTTT. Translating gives CASSSDSSQYF.

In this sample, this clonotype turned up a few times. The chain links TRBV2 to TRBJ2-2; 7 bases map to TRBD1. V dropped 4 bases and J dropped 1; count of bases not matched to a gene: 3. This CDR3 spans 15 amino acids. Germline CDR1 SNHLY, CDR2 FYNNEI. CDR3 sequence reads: CASSGGGQNTGELFF. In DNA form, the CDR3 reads TGTGCCAGCAGTGGAGGGGGCCAGAACACCGGGGAGCTGTTTTTT.

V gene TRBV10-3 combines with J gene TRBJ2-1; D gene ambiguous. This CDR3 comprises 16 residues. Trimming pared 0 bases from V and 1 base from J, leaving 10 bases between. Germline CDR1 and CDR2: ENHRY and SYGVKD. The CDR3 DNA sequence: TGTGCCATCAGTGAGTCCCTAGTTCGATCCTACAATGAGCAGTTCTTC. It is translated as CAISESLVRSYNEQFF.

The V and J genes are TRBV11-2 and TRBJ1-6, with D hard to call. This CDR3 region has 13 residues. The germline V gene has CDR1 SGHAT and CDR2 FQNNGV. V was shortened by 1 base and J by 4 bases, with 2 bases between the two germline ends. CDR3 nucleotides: TGTGCCAGCAGCTTAGGGTATAATTCACCCCTCCACTTT. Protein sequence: CASSLGYNSPLHF.

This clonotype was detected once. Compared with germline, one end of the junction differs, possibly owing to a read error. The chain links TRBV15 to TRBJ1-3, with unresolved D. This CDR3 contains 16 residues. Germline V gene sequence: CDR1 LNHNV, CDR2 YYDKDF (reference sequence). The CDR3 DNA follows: TGTACCACCAGCAGAGATTCGAGCAGCTCTGGAAACACCATATATTTT. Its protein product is CTTSRDSSSSGNTIYF.

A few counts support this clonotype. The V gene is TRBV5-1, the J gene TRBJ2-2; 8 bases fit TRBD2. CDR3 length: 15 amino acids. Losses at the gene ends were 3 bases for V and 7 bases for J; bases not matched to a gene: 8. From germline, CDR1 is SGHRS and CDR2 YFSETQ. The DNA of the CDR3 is TGCGCCAGCAGCTCCCTCCGGGGGGGTGACGGGGAGCTGTTTTTT. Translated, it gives CASSSLRGGDGELFF.

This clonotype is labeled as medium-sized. This chain's CDR3 is CASSQDRGGAFF. In DNA form, the CDR3 reads TGTGCCAGCAGCCAGGACAGGGGAGGAGCTTTCTTT. The chain uses TRBV7-2 and TRBJ1-1; 9 nucleotides line up with TRBD1. The CDR3 runs to 12 residues. Germline trimming cut 5 bases from V and 10 bases from J; bases unmatched to any gene: 5. Germline V gene data show CDR1 as SGHTA and CDR2 as FQGNSA. Looking up the rest from reference TRBV7-2 and TRBJ1-1 gives the full variable domain: GAGVSQSPSNKVTEKGKDVELRCDPISGHTALYWYRQSLGQGLEFLIYFQGNSAPDKSGLPSDRFSAERTGGSVSTLTIQRTQQEDSAVYLCASSQDRGGAFFGQGTRLTVV.

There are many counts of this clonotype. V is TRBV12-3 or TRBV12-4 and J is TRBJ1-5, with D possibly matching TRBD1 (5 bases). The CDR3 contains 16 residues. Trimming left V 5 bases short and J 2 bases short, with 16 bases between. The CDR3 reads CASSTGGGTGNQPQHF. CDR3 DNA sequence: TGTGCCAGCAGTACCGGCGGGGGGACGGGCAATCAGCCCCAGCATTTT.